This T cell receptor beta chain emerged from a study of cytomegalovirus exposure and HLA in healthy donors (dated by TCRdb to about 2017). At the level of the whole study: In an earlier analysis of around 540 of the donors, 250 to 350 Gb of sequence data and some 120 million unique TCR beta sequences from 150 million to 200 million T cells were reported. Approximately 300 gigabases of sequencing data and 70 million to 95 million unique TCR sequences made up an early release that covered approximately 620 HLA-typed donors. Of the approximately 400 genotyped donors, roughly 80% fell in the genetic ancestry cluster associated with self-reported Caucasian donors. The study was designed to test whether signatures of past pathogen exposure could be identified by cataloging public T cell receptors. The T cell repertoires of some 700 subjects were profiled by immunosequencing and related to cytomegalovirus serostatus. In addition to the first cohort of 666 subjects, a separate validation cohort of 120 different subjects was used. To predict cytomegalovirus infection status, the study brought together high-throughput TCR immunosequencing, statistical association of individual TCRs with disease status, and machine learning. In a later analysis, previously published TCR beta repertoires from several hundred donors were re-analyzed and high-resolution HLA genotyping was added so that TCR occurrence patterns could be studied. The later analysis used no new phenotypic data to find candidate immune exposures, relying instead on TCR beta sequences and their occurrence across donors. An earlier analysis of a few hundred of the donors applied high-throughput TCR beta sequencing to assess whether each TCR beta V gene segment acted as functional or pseudogenic. Donor age, sex, ethnicity and CMV serostatus were collected together with the repertoire data. A later genetic analysis took genome-wide SNP genotypes for 398 of the 666 donors and used that subset as a discovery cohort. Every repertoire in the discovery cohort had been generated on one and the same sequencing platform. HLA typing covered class I and class II loci at four-digit resolution. Typing coverage differed by locus: A, B, C, DRB1 and DQB1 were typed in about 629-640 donors, DQA1 in 522, DPA1 in 606, and DPB1 in 400 to 490. Five DR-DQ haplotypes were handled as single units for association and clustering, since linkage in the cohort was strong. Among roughly 400 genotyped donors of the cohort, an average of approximately 220,000 unique TCR beta nucleotide sequences was sequenced per donor, of which about 19% were non-productive.

About this clone: Its antigen specificity is not known. Per-base quality was not reported, and no clone a single base away is much larger than it.

What the authors observed across the whole study: Fewer than 20 rarely observed V segments, including chromosome 9 orphons, were excluded from the earlier analysis of some 590 of the donors because counts were too low. In a later genetic analysis, fewer N-insertions in productive TCRs were reported among donors in an Asian-associated ancestry cluster than the roughly 640-donor mean. In a later genetic analysis, a missense DCLRE1C variant was associated with V-gene and J-gene trimming of TCR beta chains, and the association was replicated in an independent cohort. For the cohort, immune exposure information was limited to CMV serostatus. In a later analysis, HLA-associated TCR beta chains were found to be more clonally expanded and to have lower generation probabilities than equally common non-associated chains. Correlated functional status among segregating V segments might be attributable to linkage disequilibrium, but an unknown experimental factor could not be ruled out. This cohort had only TCR beta chains sequenced, and the lack of alpha or paired-chain data limited which features could be detected. The classifier was reported to diagnose cytomegalovirus status with high specificity and sensitivity in both the original and validation cohorts. Across donors, most TCR sequences were observed very rarely, whereas some public TCRs were present in many individuals. According to a later analysis, TCR association rates differed among HLA loci, with DRB1 alleles showing the most associated TCRs and HLA-C alleles showing the fewest. The authors suggested that the approach could potentially be generalized to other disease states and immunological phenotypes. At a false discovery rate of 0.05, a later analysis linked 16,000 or so TCR beta sequences to specific HLA alleles. The sequencing pipeline was judged likely to have produced a cluster of highly shared sequence variants as a technical artifact. A later analysis found that most CMV-associated TCR beta chains appeared HLA-restricted, with HLA associations seemingly driven largely by CMV exposure. A further reported finding was that TCR beta sequences accurately predicted the HLA-A and HLA-B alleles for most subjects in the first cohort. The presence/absence analyses assumed that sequencing depth was roughly uniform across donors, and that assumption may not be true. Because some donors lacked HLA typing at each locus, the association tests relied only on the typed subset. Assigning TCR associations to individual alleles was difficult when HLA alleles, especially DR and DQ, strongly co-occurred. Because the 87-base-pair reads could not distinguish some IMGT-functional V segments, including TRBV6-2 and TRBV6-3, those segments were excluded. In vitro tests confirmed that a few of the cytomegalovirus-associated TCR beta chains recognize cytomegalovirus antigens. In the study, 164 TCR beta chains were listed as associated with cytomegalovirus. According to a later analysis, parvovirus B19, influenza, CMV and Epstein-Barr virus appeared linked to several top co-occurrence clusters. Broadly in line with IMGT annotations, most TCR beta V segments showed up in productive rearrangements about 90% or about 30% of the time in an earlier analysis of a few hundred of the donors.

The cohort consisted of approximately 670 healthy bone marrow donors. At the time of sampling, every cohort member was nominally healthy, though immune exposures that went unrecorded were likely present. The donor was CMV seronegative and was included in the group of about 350 seronegative cohort members. A peripheral blood sample was collected from each donor, and TCR beta sequencing was performed on peripheral blood mononuclear cells. The Qiagen DNeasy Blood Extraction Kit was used to extract genomic DNA from the blood cell samples. V loses 2 bases at its end and J loses 5 bases; junction bases beyond the gene matches: 11. The CDR3, cysteine through phenylalanine, is 17 amino acids long. Only the CDR3 portion is preserved as DNA: 51 bases, with reading frame beginning at the first base. CDR1 and CDR2 are read off the germline V gene as SGHTA and FQGNSA. Libraries were constructed by the immunoSEQ multiplex PCR assay. For the multiplex PCR, a mixture combining 60 forward primers for TCR Vbeta segments and 13 reverse primers for TCR Jbeta segments was used. A multiplex PCR assay on genomic DNA amplified the CDR3 region of rearranged TCR beta genes. The Illumina HiSeq System was used to sequence the amplified TCR beta libraries as 87-base-pair reads. As for the original processing: A later analysis tallied 70 million to 100 million unique TCR beta chains across the 666 repertoires, and about 10 million of those chains were shared by two or more donors. A nearest-neighbor algorithm error-corrected the raw reads and collapsed the reads into unique sequences, merging closely related sequences to remove PCR and sequencing errors. Alignment of CDR3 sequences to IMGT reference sequences was used to assign V, D and J gene segments. For a sequence to be retained, a match of at least six nucleotides was required to both a V gene segment and a J gene segment. Rearrangements were called productive when the CDR3 lacked stop codons and stayed in frame with V and J; all others were non-productive. CDR3 was defined according to IMGT convention as the region running from the second conserved V-encoded cysteine to the conserved J-encoded phenylalanine. The earlier analysis of about 530 of the donors excluded any sequence lacking an unambiguous match to a single V gene segment. In an earlier analysis of 587 of the donors, V segments were called functional above 56.7% productive rearrangements and were called segregating when the between-donor standard deviation exceeded 5%. A statistical classification framework was built for diagnosing cytomegalovirus status from the catalog of TCR beta chain sequences. In a later analysis, V and J genes were assigned by comparing TCR nucleotide sequences against IMGT/GENE-DB human TR gene sequences. The TCRdist pipeline was used in a later analysis to assign CDR3 sequences and most-parsimonious VDJ recombination scenarios. In a later analysis, each TCR beta chain was defined by its CDR3 amino acid sequence together with its V-gene family, and reads without a unique V-gene family were excluded. In a later analysis, 450 to 600 highly shared, low-generation-probability nucleotide sequences were removed to address suspected cross-contamination and a sequencing artifact. A later analysis calculated a clonal expansion index for each public chain from normalized within-repertoire ranks of inferred template counts. A later analysis computed generation probabilities with a VDJ recombination model fitted to out-of-frame rearrangements, and checked the results against IGoR. In a later analysis, TCR-TCR, TCR-HLA and TCR-CMV co-occurrence was scored with hypergeometric tests, and a repertoire-size bias correction was applied to TCR pairs. In a later analysis, false discovery rates were estimated by permuting HLA or CMV assignments 20 times. In a later analysis, co-occurring TCRs were grouped with DBSCAN, and TCRdist sequence similarity was added when clustering was performed within HLA-allele-positive subsets. Repertoires with fewer than 30,000 or more than 120,000 public chains, plus five repertoires with anomalous nucleotide sharing, were excluded from co-occurrence clustering. In TCRdb, the immuneACCESS table is reduced to in-frame sequences with V and J assigned. These tables do not hold every clone; where another copy was compared, an unresolved V gene accounts for under half, and the others remain unexplained. The DNA was the basis for D and trimming; V, J and clone size are from that table. In this sample the table shows 180,000 or so clones, 70% to 80% of which occur a single time. Of the sample, roughly 1.4% falls within the top ten clones.

This TCR came from a man aged 18 to 35 in good health and CMV-seronegative. The rearrangement combines TRBV7-2 with TRBJ2-5; TRBD1 agrees with 10 junctional bases. Sequencing was performed on PBMCs. The DNA sequence is given as TGTGCCAGCAGCTTAAATAGGAATCCGGGACAGGGGGAGACCCAGTACTTC. The translation is CASSLNRNPGQGETQYF.